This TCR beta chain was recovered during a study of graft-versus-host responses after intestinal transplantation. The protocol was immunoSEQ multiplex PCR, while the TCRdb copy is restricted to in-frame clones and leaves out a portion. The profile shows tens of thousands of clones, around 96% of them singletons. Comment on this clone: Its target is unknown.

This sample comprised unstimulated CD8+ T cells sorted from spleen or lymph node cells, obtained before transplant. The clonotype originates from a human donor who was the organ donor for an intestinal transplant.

DNA of the CDR3: TGTGCCAGCACTCGAGAAGACAATGAGCAGTTCTTC. Translating gives CASTREDNEQFF. This sequence joins TRBV27 and TRBJ2-1; D not certain. The CDR3 runs to 12 residues. The V gene lost 7 bases and the J gene lost 5 bases, with 9 bases spanning the gap. Germline CDR1 is MNHEY and CDR2 is SMNVEV (reference sequence).